This T cell receptor beta chain derives from a study of CD8 T cells in Susac syndrome. The CDR3 is made up of 11 amino acids. The V end lost 2 bases, the J end lost 6 bases, and 4 bases lay between the germline ends. In germline, CDR1 is SGHTA, CDR2 FQGNSA. About this clonotype: What it recognizes is unknown.

Study-wide results and caveats: In its TCR sequencing and HLA analysis, the study acknowledged that the number of individuals was relatively small. In total CD8+ repertoires, some 15 Susac-specific public clones were found, and CD8+ TEMRA repertoires had 4 to 6.

RNA was extracted with the RNeasy kit, and a quantity of roughly 0.5 to 1 ug was reverse transcribed using random hexamers. The amplification used immunoSEQ multiplex PCR on TCR beta CDR3; it spanned 54 Vbeta and 13 Jbeta. TCRdb reanalysed the immunoSEQ multiplex PCR reads using MiXCR and keeps one entry per CDR3 protein. The sample has around 81,000 distinct CDR3 sequences, 85% to 95% seen once. TCR beta from blood CD8+ and CD4+ T cells was sequenced. The sequence derives from a human donor with Susac syndrome. The chain has TRBV7-2 and TRBJ1-1; unclear D gene. The sequencing sample was made of CD8+ T cells from PBMCs. The CDR3 sequence is CASSLYAEAFF. The CDR3 DNA is TGTGCCAGCAGCTTATACGCTGAAGCTTTCTTT.